One and the same sample provided the 14 T cell receptor beta chains below, sequenced in a study of blood T cell repertoires in COVID-19. Here immunoSEQ multiplex PCR was the method, and the copy in TCRdb shows in-frame clones only, minus some. In the table there are about 400,000 clones, around nine tenths of which are singletons. Input material: peripheral blood. These receptors all stem from a human donor in a cohort sampled during active COVID-19.

V and J are TRBV7-9 and TRBJ1-1; D remains unclear. Germline V gene data show CDR1 as SEHNR and CDR2 as FQNEAQ (reference sequence). The CDR3 has 12 residues. V was clipped by 11 bases and J by 2 bases, with 12 bases between them. CDR3 sequence: CAGGSGNTEAFF. The CDR3 DNA follows: TGTGCCGGCGGCAGTGGTAACACTGAAGCTTTCTTT. Combining the CDR3 with reference TRBV7-9 and TRBJ1-1 gives the whole variable domain DTGVSQNPRHKITKRGQNVTFRCDPISEHNRLYWYRQTLGQGPEFLTYFQNEAQLEKSRLLSDRFSAERPKGSFSTLEIQRTEQGDSAMYLCAGGSGNTEAFFGQGTRLTVV.

A single count supports this clone. The chain joins TRBV9 to TRBJ1-4, with no clear D. CDR3 size: 15 residues. The ends were cut back, 0 bases at V and 4 bases at J, with 10 bases in the middle. Germline V gene lookup returns CDR1 SGDLS and CDR2 YYNGEE. The CDR3: CASSVVGGLNEKLFF. The CDR3 DNA sequence: TGTGCCAGCAGCGTAGTGGGCGGACTTAATGAAAAACTGTTTTTT.

V usage is TRBV18 and J usage is TRBJ2-5, with 7 bases lining up with TRBD1. Germline lookup yields CDR1 KGHSH and CDR2 LQKENI. V shed 6 bases, J shed 2 bases, and the junction held 6 bases outside the gene matches. The CDR3 contains 14 residues. CDR3 loop: CASSPGTAQETQYF. The CDR3, as DNA: TGTGCCAGCTCCCCCGGGACAGCGCAAGAGACCCAGTACTTC.

This chain connects TRBV5-4 to TRBJ2-7; TRBD1 aligns across 8 bases. Germline lookup yields CDR1 SGHNT and CDR2 YYREEE (reference sequence). The CDR3 is 13 amino acids. J gave up 3 bases and V 4 bases, and 3 bases lay outside the gene matches. CDR3 bases: TGTGCCAGCAGCACGGACAGGGTCTACGAGCAGTACTTC. It codes for CASSTDRVYEQYF.

The rearrangement joins TRBV24-1 to TRBJ2-1; no clear D. Germline V lookup: CDR1 KGHDR, CDR2 SFDVKD. The CDR3 runs to 16 residues. V was shortened by 4 bases and J by 4 bases, with 16 bases between the two germline ends. CDR3 DNA sequence: TGTGCCACCAGTGACCCCAGAGGCTCGCGATACAATGAGCAGTTCTTC. Translation: CATSDPRGSRYNEQFF.

This clone appeared a few times. In the same sample, other DNA sequences code for this CDR3. The chain joins TRBV6-1 to TRBJ2-7; D gene ambiguous. Germline values: CDR1 MNHNS, CDR2 SASEGT. Trimming stripped 2 bases from V and 2 bases from J, with 13 bases between. CDR3 size: 15 residues. The CDR3 here is CASSERGTGTYEQYF. CDR3 coding DNA: TGTGCCAGCAGTGAAAGAGGCACCGGCACCTACGAGCAGTACTTC.

The chain is built from TRBV6-1 and TRBJ1-2; a weak D match, TRBD1 (5 bases). Trimming shortened V by 3 bases and J by 8 bases, and 13 bases separated the two germline ends. CDR1 and CDR2 (germline): MNHNS, SASEGT. This CDR3 is built from 13 residues. CDR3 residues: CASSDFRVGGYTF. Here the CDR3 DNA reads TGTGCCAGCAGTGATTTCAGGGTTGGGGGCTACACCTTC.

The rearrangement links TRBV30 to TRBJ2-1; 9 bases agree with TRBD2. This CDR3 has 13 residues. The V gene end was trimmed by 7 bases and the J gene end by 2 bases; junction bases not matched to a gene: 3. CDR1 is GTSNPN, CDR2 SVGIG, per germline (reference sequence). CDR3 protein: CASLAGAYNEQFF. The CDR3 region has the DNA TGTGCCTCCTTAGCGGGGGCCTACAATGAGCAGTTCTTC.

This clone was counted only a few times. V and J are TRBV5-1 and TRBJ1-2; 10 nucleotides align to TRBD1. The CDR3 contains 15 residues. After removal of 4 bases from V and 6 bases from J, the junction contained 9 bases not matched to a gene. CDR1 and CDR2 (germline): SGHRS, YFSETQ. CDR3 sequence: CASSILTGGKDGYTF. Here the CDR3 DNA reads TGCGCCAGCAGCATACTGACAGGGGGCAAAGATGGCTACACCTTC.

This clone occurred a few times. The chain uses TRBV5-1 and TRBJ1-1; 8 bases are shared with TRBD1. CDR3 length equals 18 residues. Germline V gives CDR1 SGHRS, CDR2 YFSETQ. Germline trimming cut 6 bases from V and 0 bases from J; bases unmatched to any gene: 16. The CDR3 region is CASKITTGGEGMNTEAFF. As DNA, the CDR3 is TGCGCCAGCAAAATTACCACAGGGGGGGAAGGCATGAACACTGAAGCTTTCTTT. Drawing the rest from reference TRBV5-1 and TRBJ1-1, the complete variable domain is KAGVTQTPRYLIKTRGQQVTLSCSPISGHRSVSWYQQTPGQGLQFLFEYFSETQRNKGNFPGRFSGRQFSNSRSEMNVSTLELGDSALYLCASKITTGGEGMNTEAFFGQGTRLTVV.

CDR3: CASSRPTGRNSNQPQHF. The CDR3 DNA reads as TGCGCCAGCAGTCGACCGACAGGGCGAAATAGCAATCAGCCCCAGCATTTT. The chain combines TRBV23-1 with TRBJ1-5, with 7 nucleotides matching TRBD1. Being an ORF, TRBV23-1 has a function that is uncertain. The CDR3 sequence is 17 residues long. V was pared by 4 bases and J by 0 bases, with 9 bases of the junction left unmatched.

This chain connects TRBV28 to TRBJ2-2; weak D call: TRBD1 (6 bases). Germline V gene data show CDR1 as MDHEN and CDR2 as SYDVKM. The CDR3 loop spans 13 amino acids. V lost 7 bases and J lost 8, with 14 bases in between. CDR3 sequence: CASTDQGRGELFF. The CDR3 nucleotides are TGTGCCAGCACGGATCAGGGGAGAGGGGAGCTGTTTTTT.

The V gene is TRBV30, the J gene TRBJ2-7; 7 bases are shared with TRBD1. CDR3 size: 14 residues. The germline gives CDR1 GTSNPN, CDR2 SVGIG (reference sequence). Trimming removed 4 bases from V and 3 bases from J; junction bases left unmatched: 9. This chain's CDR3 is CAWTPLTGYYEQYF. CDR3 coding DNA: TGTGCCTGGACACCACTGACAGGGTACTACGAGCAGTACTTC.

This rearrangement joins TRBV4-1 to TRBJ2-7, with D hard to call. The V gene's germline CDR1 is MGHRA and CDR2 YSYEKL. V was pared by 0 bases and J by 1 base, with 7 bases between. The CDR3 has 14 amino acids. The CDR3 protein is CASSQDEESYEQYF. The CDR3 region has the DNA TGCGCCAGCAGCCAAGACGAGGAGTCCTACGAGCAGTACTTC.